The clone carrying this T cell receptor beta chain was observed a handful of times. Original processing methods: Using reference gene primer amplification, nucleated cell counts were estimated. Method: immunoSEQ multiplex PCR; TCRdb's copy keeps in-frame clones and lacks some. The DNA gave D and trimming, while V, J and clone size come from that table. This sample has some 180,000 clones, with under 90% found just once. CDR1 is MNHNS, CDR2 SASEGT, per germline. After removal of 0 bases from V and 3 bases from J, the junction contained 1 base not matched to a gene. The CDR3 runs to 14 residues. The record originates from a study of blood T cell repertoires in COVID-19. About the study: The United States, Italy and Spain were the sources of the acute and convalescent COVID-19 samples. In each case, the material was cDNA or gDNA derived from T cells, B-cell-depleted T cells, or PBMCs.

The specimen was peripheral blood. This rearrangement joins TRBV6-1 to TRBJ1-2, with 7 bases identical to TRBD1. This receptor was identified in a woman over 75 with acute or convalescent COVID-19. The CDR3 loop reads CASSEAGTDYGYTF. The CDR3 DNA reads as TGTGCCAGCAGTGAAGCGGGGACAGACTATGGCTACACCTTC.